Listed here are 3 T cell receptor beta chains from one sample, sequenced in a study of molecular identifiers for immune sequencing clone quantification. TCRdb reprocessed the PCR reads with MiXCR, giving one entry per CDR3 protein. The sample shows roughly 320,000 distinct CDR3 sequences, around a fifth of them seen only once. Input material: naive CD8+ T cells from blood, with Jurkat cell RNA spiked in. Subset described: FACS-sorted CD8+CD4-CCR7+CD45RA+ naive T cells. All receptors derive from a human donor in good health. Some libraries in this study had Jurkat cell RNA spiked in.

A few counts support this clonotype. The CDR3 DNA reads as TGCAGTGCTAGAGTTGTCAGAAGGGGGGACACCGGGGAGCTGTTTTTT. Amino acid sequence: CSARVVRRGDTGELFF. The V gene is TRBV20-1, the J gene TRBJ2-2; possibly TRBD1 or TRBD2 for D (6 bases each). This CDR3 has 16 amino acids. CDR1 is DFQATT and CDR2 is SNEGSKA in the germline V gene (reference sequence). Deletions cut 1 base from V and 3 bases from J, with 15 bases between.

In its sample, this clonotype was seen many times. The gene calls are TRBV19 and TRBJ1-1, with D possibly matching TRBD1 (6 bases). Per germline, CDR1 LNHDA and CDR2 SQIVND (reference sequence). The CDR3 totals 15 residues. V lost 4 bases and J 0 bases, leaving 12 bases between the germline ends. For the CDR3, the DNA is TGTGCCAGTAGTAGATTGACAGGAGTGAACACTGAAGCTTTCTTT. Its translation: CASSRLTGVNTEAFF.

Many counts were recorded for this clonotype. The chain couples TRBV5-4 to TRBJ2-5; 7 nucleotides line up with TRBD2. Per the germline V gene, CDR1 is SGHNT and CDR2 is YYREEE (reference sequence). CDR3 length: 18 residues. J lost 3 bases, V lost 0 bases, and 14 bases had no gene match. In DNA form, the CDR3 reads TGTGCCAGCAGCTTGGGCCAGGGCCTTGGACTAGGCGAAGAGACCCAGTACTTC. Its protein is CASSLGQGLGLGEETQYF.